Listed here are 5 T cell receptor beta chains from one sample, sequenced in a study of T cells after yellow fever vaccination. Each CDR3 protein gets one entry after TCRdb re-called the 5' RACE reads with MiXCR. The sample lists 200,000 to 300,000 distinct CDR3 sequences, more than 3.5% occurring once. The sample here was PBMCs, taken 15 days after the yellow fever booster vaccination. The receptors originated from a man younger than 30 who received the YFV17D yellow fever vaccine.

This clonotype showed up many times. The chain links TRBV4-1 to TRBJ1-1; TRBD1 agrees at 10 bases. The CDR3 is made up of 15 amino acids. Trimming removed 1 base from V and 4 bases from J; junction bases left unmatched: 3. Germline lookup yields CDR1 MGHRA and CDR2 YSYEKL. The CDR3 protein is CASSQVGQGFTEAFF. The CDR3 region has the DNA TGCGCCAGCAGCCAAGTGGGACAGGGGTTCACTGAAGCTTTCTTT.

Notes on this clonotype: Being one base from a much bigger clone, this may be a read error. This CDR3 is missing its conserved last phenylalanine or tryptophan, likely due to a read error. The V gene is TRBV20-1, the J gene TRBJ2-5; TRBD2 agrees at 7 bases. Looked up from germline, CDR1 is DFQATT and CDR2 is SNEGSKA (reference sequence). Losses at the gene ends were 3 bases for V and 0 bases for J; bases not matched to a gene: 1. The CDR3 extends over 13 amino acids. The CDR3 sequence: CSASGLDQETQYL. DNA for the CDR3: TGCAGTGCTAGCGGACTAGACCAAGAGACCCAGTACTTG.

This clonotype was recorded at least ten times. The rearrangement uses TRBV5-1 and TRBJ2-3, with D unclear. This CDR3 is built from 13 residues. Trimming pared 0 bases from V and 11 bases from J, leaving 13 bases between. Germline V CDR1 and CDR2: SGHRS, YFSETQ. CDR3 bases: TGCGCCAGCAGCTTGGCCGTGGCAAAGGAGCAGTATTTT. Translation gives CASSLAVAKEQYF.

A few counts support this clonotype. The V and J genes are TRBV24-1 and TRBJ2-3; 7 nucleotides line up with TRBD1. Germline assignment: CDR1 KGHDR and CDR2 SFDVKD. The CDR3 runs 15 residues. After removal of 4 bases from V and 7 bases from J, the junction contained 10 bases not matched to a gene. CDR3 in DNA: TGTGCCACCAGTGACCCAAGGACAGGTGATTATACGCAGTATTTT. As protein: CATSDPRTGDYTQYF.

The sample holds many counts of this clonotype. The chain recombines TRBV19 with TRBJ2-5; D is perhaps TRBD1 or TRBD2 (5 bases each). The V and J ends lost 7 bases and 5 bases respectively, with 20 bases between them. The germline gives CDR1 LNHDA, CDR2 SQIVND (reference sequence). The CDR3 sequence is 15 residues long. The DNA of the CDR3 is TGTGCCAGTAAGCGGTGGGACGTTCTCTCGGAGACCCAGTACTTC. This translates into CASKRWDVLSETQYF.